These T cell receptor beta chains were read from a single sample in a study of cytotoxic CD8 clonotypes in ibrutinib-treated CLL. The repertoire was sequenced with immunoSEQ multiplex PCR; TCRdb's copy has only in-frame clones and lacks some. The table lists 200,000 to 250,000 clones, approximately 70% of them singletons. The sequenced sample was PBMCs, obtained after 12 months of ibrutinib treatment. The source of these receptors is a human donor with chronic lymphocytic leukemia. Each CDR3 is given with its conserved first and last residue. D genes are given only for firm matches. Clone sizes are given selectively: once, few, many, or a class where the clone is expanded.

j_call | v_call | d_call | clone_size | cdr3_nt | cdr3_aa
TRBJ1-2 | TRBV6-5 | - | many | TGTGCCAGCAGCTGGAAGTATGGCTACACCTTC | CASSWKYGYTF
TRBJ1-1 | TRBV18 | - | - | TGTGCCAGCTCCCAAAACGGCGGGGAAGCTTTCTTT | CASSQNGGEAFF
TRBJ1-5 | TRBV4-2 | - | - | TGTGCCAGCAGCCAAGTTAAGGGGGGTACGAGTAGCGGCAATCAGCCCCAGCATTTT | CASSQVKGGTSSGNQPQHF
TRBJ2-1 | TRBV9 | - | - | TGTGCCAGCAGCGTAGGAGGAGACTACAATGAGCAGTTCTTC | CASSVGGDYNEQFF
TRBJ2-7 | TRBV29-1 | TRBD2 | - | TGCAGCTCTCGGGAGGGCAGCGAGCAGTACTTC | CSSREGSEQYF
TRBJ2-1 | TRBV2 | TRBD1 | - | TGTGCCAGCAGAGTAGACAGGGGGACGTCATACAATGAGCAGTTCTTC | CASRVDRGTSYNEQFF
TRBJ1-5 | TRBV19 | - | - | TGTGCCAGTAGTATCTGGAGCCCCGGGGGCAATCAGCCCCAGCATTTT | CASSIWSPGGNQPQHF
TRBJ1-2 | TRBV30 | - | few | TGTGCCTGGAGTTCCCGAGGGCTCTATGGCTACACCTTC | CAWSSRGLYGYTF
TRBJ1-1 | TRBV7-2 | TRBD1 | - | TGTGCCAGCAGCCCACGGGACAGAAAGAACACTGAAGCTTTCTTT | CASSPRDRKNTEAFF
TRBJ2-5 | TRBV5-1 | TRBD1 | - | TGCGCCAGCAGCTTGGGGGGGACAGGAAAAGAGACCCAGTACTTC | CASSLGGTGKETQYF
TRBJ2-7 | TRBV4-3 | - | - | TGCGCCAGCAGCCAAGAAACGGTATCCTACGAGCAGTACTTC | CASSQETVSYEQYF
TRBJ2-2 | TRBV10-3 | - | - | TGTGCCATCAGTGGGGACCCGGGCGGGGAGCTGTTTTTT | CAISGDPGGELFF
TRBJ2-3 | TRBV4-1 | - | - | TGCGCCAGCAGCCCGGGACCCCACTCCACAGATACGCAGTATTTT | CASSPGPHSTDTQYF
TRBJ2-1 | TRBV19 | - | once | TGTGCCAGTAGTATGGGCTACAATGAGCAGTTCTTC | CASSMGYNEQFF
TRBJ2-3 | TRBV7-9 | - | once | TGTGCCAGCAGCTTAGCGGTAGATACGCAGTATTTT | CASSLAVDTQYF
TRBJ2-1 | TRBV11-1 | - | - | TGTGCCAGCAGCCATATGGGACACCCAAGCTCCTACAATGAGCAGTTCTTC | CASSHMGHPSSYNEQFF
TRBJ2-3 | TRBV12-5 | TRBD2 | - | TGTGCTAGTGGTTTGTGGGGGGGAACAGATACGCAGTATTTT | CASGLWGGTDTQYF
TRBJ2-3 | TRBV30 | TRBD2 | - | TGTGCCTGGAGTGGTGAGACTAGCGGGAGTAGGGATACGCAGTATTTT | CAWSGETSGSRDTQYF
TRBJ2-7 | TRBV7-3 | TRBD2 | - | TGTGCCAGCAGCCCCGGACTAGCGGGAGCCTACGAGCAGTACTTC | CASSPGLAGAYEQYF
TRBJ1-1 | TRBV9 | - | - | TGTGCCAGCAGCGTAGGGGCAGACACTGAAGCTTTCTTT | CASSVGADTEAFF
TRBJ1-2 | TRBV11-3 | - | few | TGTGCCAGCAGCTTAGGTGGCTATGGCTACACCTTC | CASSLGGYGYTF
TRBJ1-1 | TRBV28 | - | - | TGTGCCAGCAGTTTATACGAGGGTAGAAGGACTGAAGCTTTCTTT | CASSLYEGRRTEAFF
TRBJ2-3 | TRBV6-6 | - | - | TGTGCCAGCAGACGAATGGAGTCAGGGAGAGATACGCAGTATTTT | CASRRMESGRDTQYF
TRBJ2-2 | TRBV9 | - | once | TGTGCCAGCAATACGTTGGGCGGGGAGCTGTTTTTT | CASNTLGGELFF
TRBJ2-2 | TRBV7-3 | - | few | TGTGCCAGCAGCCCTACAACCGGGGAGCTGTTTTTT | CASSPTTGELFF
TRBJ2-3 | TRBV7-9 | TRBD1 | few | TGTGCCAGCAGCACCCGGACAGGGGATGTAGATACGCAGTATTTT | CASSTRTGDVDTQYF
TRBJ1-5 | TRBV6-5 | - | - | TGTGCCAGCAGCCTCGACAAAAATCAGCCCCAGCATTTT | CASSLDKNQPQHF
TRBJ2-6 | TRBV2 | - | few | TGTGCCAGCAGTGTCGGTGTACGGGGGTATACCTCTGGGGCCAACGTCCTGACTTTC | CASSVGVRGYTSGANVLTF
TRBJ1-5 | TRBV19 | TRBD1 | - | TGTGCCAGTGGAAGGGCAGGGGGGAGGCATAGCAATCAGCCCCAGCATTTT | CASGRAGGRHSNQPQHF
TRBJ2-7 | TRBV27 | - | - | TGTGCCAGCAGTCCCCCGGGACTTGGGATATACGAGCAGTACTTC | CASSPPGLGIYEQYF
TRBJ2-1 | TRBV9 | TRBD2 | - | TGTGCCAGCAGCGTAGATCCAGCGGGAGGGGTCAGCGAGCAGTTCTTC | CASSVDPAGGVSEQFF
TRBJ1-2 | TRBV4-3 | - | - | TGCGCCAGCAGCCAAGAAGACAGCCCGCTCTCCTATGGCTACACCTTC | CASSQEDSPLSYGYTF
TRBJ2-2 | TRBV21-1 | - | many | TGTGACGCCGGGGAGCTGTTTTTT | CDAGELFF
TRBJ2-2 | TRBV7-7 | - | - | TGTGCTAGCAGCTTAGCGACCGGGAACACCGGGGAGCTGTTTTTT | CASSLATGNTGELFF
TRBJ1-5 | TRBV27 | - | once | TGTGCCAGCAGGGGGGCCACAATAAGGACCCAGCATTTT | CASRGATIRTQHF
TRBJ1-2 | TRBV4-2 | TRBD1 | - | TGTGCCAGCAGCCAAGTCGGAACAGGGGAATTCTATGGCTACACCTTC | CASSQVGTGEFYGYTF
TRBJ2-1 | TRBV9 | - | - | TGTGCCAGCAGCGCCACTTCAGCAGGGCTCAATGAGCAGTTCTTC | CASSATSAGLNEQFF
TRBJ1-3 | TRBV27 | TRBD1 | - | TGTGCCAGCAGTCGATACAACAGGGGGACTGGAAACACCATATATTTT | CASSRYNRGTGNTIYF
TRBJ2-7 | TRBV27 | - | - | TGTGCCAGCAGTTTTACCGCCGTAAGCCACGAGCAGTACTTC | CASSFTAVSHEQYF
TRBJ1-2 | TRBV7-2 | - | - | TGTGCCAGCAGGGGCTGGACACGTGATGACCGCTTC | CASRGWTRDDRF
TRBJ2-5 | TRBV7-3 | - | - | TGTGCCAGCAGCCACCGACTAGATGGGCGGGAGACCCAGTACTTC | CASSHRLDGRETQYF
TRBJ1-2 | TRBV5-1 | - | - | TGCGCCAGCAGCTTGAGTCGGGGGGACTATGGCTACACCTTC | CASSLSRGDYGYTF
TRBJ2-7 | TRBV4-3 | TRBD1 | few | TGCGCCAGCAGCCAAGGTGCGACAGGGGGCTACGAGCAGTACTTC | CASSQGATGGYEQYF
TRBJ2-3 | TRBV6-1 | - | - | TGTGCCAGCAAGGGGACGCCAGATACGCAGTATTTT | CASKGTPDTQYF